Described below is a single T cell receptor beta chain sequence and its context. The target antigen is unknown. A much larger clone differs by one base, so this may be a read error. This sample was taken from a study of T cells in Graves' hyperthyroidism and ophthalmopathy. A roughly 10 ml volume of fresh peripheral blood provided the PBMCs. Findings of the study overall: Blood samples included most of the expanded thyroid clonotypes exceeding 0.001.

TCR beta CDR3 sequences were amplified from RNA transcripts. An initial round of RT-PCR targeting the TCR CDR3 relied on the HTBI primer set. MiXCR, applied by TCRdb to the multiplex PCR reads, yields one record per CDR3 protein. The repertoire holds under 500,000 distinct CDR3 sequences, over 12% seen once, with around 27% in the top ten. The TCR was taken from a man aged 45 to 65 with Graves' ophthalmopathy. The sample consisted of blood.

The chain's CDR3 is CASREGGEQYF. DNA of the CDR3: TGTGCCAGCAGGGAGGGTGGCGAGCAGTACTTC. This chain connects TRBV2 to TRBJ2-7; D possibly corresponds to TRBD2 (6 bases). Trimming shortened V by 6 bases and J by 6 bases, and 9 bases separated the two germline ends. This CDR3 is built from 11 residues. Germline V lookup: CDR1 SNHLY, CDR2 FYNNEI.